This TCR beta chain was sequenced for a study of blood T cell repertoires in COVID-19. Study-wide background: Acute-phase and convalescent COVID-19 samples originated in the United States, Italy and Spain.

As handled by the study authors: Estimated nucleated cell counts came from reference gene primer amplification. Sequencing used immunoSEQ multiplex PCR; TCRdb keeps in-frame clones, though not all of them. The V and J calls and clone size are taken from that table; D and trimming were inferred from the DNA. The sample lists 95,000 to 150,000 clones; 85% were seen once. The ends lost 4 bases at V and 8 bases at J; junction bases unmatched: 13. The CDR3 is 15 residues long. Per the germline V gene, CDR1 is MNHNY and CDR2 is SVGAGI (reference sequence). The chain couples TRBV6-6 to TRBJ1-2; 7 bases map to TRBD1. The TCR sequence derives from an elderly woman with acute or convalescent COVID-19. The specimen was peripheral blood. CDR3 DNA: TGTGCCAGCAGTTTCCGACAGGGACCTATCCTCGGCTACACCTTC. Protein: CASSFRQGPILGYTF.